These 18 T cell receptor beta chains originate from one sample sequenced in a study of OX40 agonist ivuxolimab in advanced cancers. The library came from the immunoSEQ multiplex PCR assay. Sourced from immuneACCESS, this table was stored by TCRdb with only in-frame sequences that have V and J called. A share of the clones is absent; for the studies checked, an unresolved V gene accounts for under half, and the remainder has no known explanation. For this sample there are 50,000 to 70,000 clones; around 84% appear just once. 2.5% to 3.5% of the sample is held by the ten biggest clonotypes. The sample was CD4+ or CD8+ T cells sorted from blood, taken in a trial of the OX40 agonist ivuxolimab. These receptors were obtained from an adult with an advanced solid tumor such as melanoma, head and neck, liver or kidney cancer.

The V gene is TRBV2, the J gene TRBJ2-5, with unresolved D. The tail of the sequence fits TRBJ2-7 better, so the J call may be wrong. This CDR3 has 12 residues. Per the germline V gene, CDR1 is SNHLY and CDR2 is FYNNEI. CDR3 DNA sequence: TGTGCCAGCAGTGTAAGCTCCTACGAGCAGTACTTC. It is translated as CASSVSSYEQYF.

The chain recombines TRBV6-5 with TRBJ1-2; the match to TRBD1 covers 7 bases. Germline assignment: CDR1 MNHEY and CDR2 SVGAGI. V lost 6 bases to trimming and J lost 0 bases; unmatched junction nucleotides: 7. CDR3 length equals 15 residues. The CDR3 spells CASRGRGLANYGYTF. DNA for the CDR3: TGTGCCAGCAGAGGAAGGGGGCTCGCTAACTATGGCTACACCTTC.

This CDR3 is CASSFVGTGDYEQYF. The CDR3 nucleotides are TGTGCCAGCAGTTTTGTTGGGACAGGGGACTACGAGCAGTACTTC. The chain is built from TRBV28 and TRBJ2-7; 10 nucleotides line up with TRBD1. Trimming took 3 bases from V and 3 from J; bases not matched to a gene: 5. The CDR3 contains 15 residues. The germline CDR1 and CDR2 sequences are MDHEN and SYDVKM.

The rearrangement links TRBV5-5 to TRBJ2-2, with D possibly TRBD1 on 5 matching bases. Germline assignment: CDR1 SGHKS and CDR2 YYEKEE (reference sequence). The CDR3 consists of 15 residues. Trimming removed 5 bases from V and 1 base from J, with 12 bases in between. Here the CDR3 reads CASRWQGGNTGELFF. The DNA of the CDR3 is TGTGCCAGCAGGTGGCAGGGTGGGAACACCGGGGAGCTGTTTTTT.

The rearrangement links TRBV9 to TRBJ2-7, with 9 bases aligning to TRBD2. The J segment lost 6 bases and the V segment lost 0 bases, leaving 13 bases of the junction unmatched. The germline V gene encodes CDR1 SGDLS and CDR2 YYNGEE. The CDR3 is 17 amino acids. The CDR3 DNA is TGTGCCAGCAGCGTAGTTCCTTCCCAGGGACTAGCCGGCGAGCAGTACTTC. It codes for CASSVVPSQGLAGEQYF.

The chain employs TRBV2 and TRBJ1-2; D uncertain. The V gene's germline CDR1 is SNHLY and CDR2 FYNNEI. The V end lost 4 bases, the J end lost 9 bases, and 12 bases lay between the germline ends. The CDR3 is 12 residues long. CDR3 sequence (DNA): TGTGCCAGCAGTGGCGAAGGGATGAGCTACACCTTC. This codes for CASSGEGMSYTF.

V and J are TRBV6-7 and TRBJ2-3; 13 bases match TRBD2. TRBV6-7 is flagged as an ORF with uncertain function. CDR3 size: 18 residues. V was pared by 4 bases and J by 1 base, with 8 bases of the junction left unmatched. The CDR3: CASSSPGTSGKGTDTQYF. For the CDR3, the DNA is TGTGCCAGCAGTTCCCCCGGGACTAGCGGGAAGGGCACAGATACGCAGTATTTT.

This sequence joins TRBV7-8 and TRBJ1-6, with D hard to call. The V gene's germline CDR1 is SGHVS and CDR2 FQNEAQ. With 2 bases removed from V and 7 bases from J, the gap between germline ends came to 6 bases. CDR3 length: 13 residues. Here the CDR3 DNA reads TGTGCCAGCAGCTTATCTGAAAATTCACCCCTCCACTTT. This codes for CASSLSENSPLHF.

This chain joins TRBV27 and TRBJ1-4; 8 bases line up with TRBD1. The CDR3 is made up of 15 amino acids. The V gene's germline CDR1 is MNHEY and CDR2 SMNVEV (reference sequence). V shed 2 bases, J shed 8 bases, and the junction held 7 bases outside the gene matches. CDR3 sequence: CASSLLGQGQEKLFF. CDR3 DNA sequence: TGTGCCAGCAGTTTACTTGGACAGGGACAAGAAAAACTGTTTTTT.

The chain couples TRBV5-1 to TRBJ2-2; 14 bases fit TRBD2. The CDR3 spans 15 residues. The V gene end was trimmed by 5 bases and the J gene end by 5 bases; junction bases not matched to a gene: 2. Germline-derived CDR1 and CDR2 are SGHRS and YFSETQ. Written as DNA, the CDR3 is TGCGCCAGCAGGTGGACTAGCGGGGGGACCGGGGAGCTGTTTTTT. The encoded protein is CASRWTSGGTGELFF.

This rearrangement joins TRBV5-1 to TRBJ2-1; 8 bases fit TRBD1. CDR3 length: 14 amino acids. V dropped 0 bases and J dropped 10; count of bases not matched to a gene: 6. CDR1 is SGHRS and CDR2 is YFSETQ in the germline V gene. The CDR3 DNA reads as TGCGCCAGCAGCTTGGCCCAGGGGGCTAACGAGCAGTTCTTC. This encodes CASSLAQGANEQFF.

This clone is a singleton in its sample. The rearrangement uses TRBV29-1 and TRBJ2-5; D might be TRBD2 (6 bases). This CDR3 spans 14 amino acids. The V end was cut by 1 base, the J end by 2 bases, with 11 bases between. The germline V gene encodes CDR1 SQVTM and CDR2 ANQGSEA. The CDR3 loop is CSVEGRAPQETQYF. The CDR3 coding sequence is TGCAGCGTTGAAGGGAGGGCCCCACAAGAGACCCAGTACTTC.

This clone was picked up one time. The chain recombines TRBV7-9 with TRBJ1-6, with D possibly matching TRBD1 (5 bases). The V gene's germline CDR1 is SEHNR and CDR2 FQNEAQ (reference sequence). Trimming removed 5 bases at V and 8 bases at J, with 10 bases between. The CDR3 extends over 13 amino acids. CDR3 sequence: CASSKTEDSPLHF. Written as DNA, the CDR3 is TGTGCCAGCAGCAAGACAGAAGATTCACCCCTCCACTTT.

This rearrangement joins TRBV5-4 to TRBJ1-2; possible D gene TRBD1, 5 bases. Deletions cut 1 base from V and 4 bases from J, with 11 bases between. This CDR3 region has 14 residues. Germline CDR1 SGHNT, CDR2 YYREEE (reference sequence). CDR3 residues: CASSLLVGAYGYTF. For the CDR3, the DNA is TGTGCCAGCAGCTTGCTAGTAGGGGCCTATGGCTACACCTTC.

This clone was seen more than once but under ten times. The rearrangement links TRBV30 to TRBJ1-1; D gene unclear. This CDR3 region has 11 residues. V was clipped by 3 bases and J by 3 bases, with 5 bases between them. CDR1 is GTSNPN, CDR2 SVGIG, per germline (reference sequence). CDR3 in amino acids: CAWRGYTEAFF. The CDR3 nucleotides read TGTGCCTGGAGGGGATACACTGAAGCTTTCTTT. Combining the CDR3 with reference TRBV30 and TRBJ1-1 gives the whole variable domain SQTIHQWPATLVQPVGSPLSLECTVEGTSNPNLYWYRQAAGRGLQLLFYSVGIGQISSEVPQNLSASRPQDRQFILSSKKLLLSDSGFYLCAWRGYTEAFFGQGTRLTVV.

This chain connects TRBV19 to TRBJ1-5; no clear D. CDR3 length equals 13 residues. V dropped 3 bases and J dropped 7 bases, with 10 bases sitting between them. Germline assignment: CDR1 LNHDA and CDR2 SQIVND (reference sequence). Here the CDR3 reads CASSIDRIQPQHF. The CDR3 region has the DNA TGTGCCAGTAGTATTGATAGGATCCAGCCCCAGCATTTT.

This clone has more than one count but fewer than ten. V and J are TRBV4-2 and TRBJ2-3; D perhaps matches TRBD2 (6 bases). V gave up 3 bases and J gave up 0 bases, with 16 bases separating them. Germline values: CDR1 LGHNA, CDR2 YNFKEQ. This CDR3 has 17 residues. CDR3 in DNA: TGTGCCAGCAGCCAGACGAGGGCGGGACGTAGCACAGATACGCAGTATTTT. This encodes CASSQTRAGRSTDTQYF.

The V gene is TRBV18, the J gene TRBJ2-5; 10 bases are a match to TRBD1. The CDR3 is made up of 14 amino acids. V shed 4 bases and J 3 bases; nucleotides not matched to a gene: 2. The germline CDR1 and CDR2 sequences are KGHSH and LQKENI. The CDR3, as DNA: TGTGCCAGCTCACGGGACAGGGGCGAAGAGACCCAGTACTTC. This translates into CASSRDRGEETQYF.